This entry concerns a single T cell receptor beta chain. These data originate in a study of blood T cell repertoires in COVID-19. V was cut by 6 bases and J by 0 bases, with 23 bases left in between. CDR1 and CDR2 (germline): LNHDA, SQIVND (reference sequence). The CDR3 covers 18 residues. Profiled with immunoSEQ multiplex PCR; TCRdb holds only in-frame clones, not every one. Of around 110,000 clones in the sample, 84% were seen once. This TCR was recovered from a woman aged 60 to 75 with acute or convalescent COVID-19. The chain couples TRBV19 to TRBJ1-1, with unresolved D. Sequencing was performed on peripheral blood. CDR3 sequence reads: CASSAGARLFAMNTEAFF. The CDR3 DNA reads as TGTGCCAGTAGCGCCGGAGCCCGACTGTTCGCGATGAACACTGAAGCTTTCTTT.